This record looks at one TCR beta chain sequence and its context. As yet, its antigen is unknown. TCRdb analysed the 5' RACE reads with MiXCR anew, one entry per CDR3 protein. This table holds roughly 400,000 distinct CDR3 sequences, 20% to 25% found once. Germline V gene data show CDR1 as MGHDK and CDR2 as SYGVNS. The CDR3 covers 16 residues. Trimming took 4 bases from V and 6 from J, leaving 19 bases between them. The data derive from a study of CD8 T cells in ankylosing spondylitis. General study points: Blood of patients with ankylosing spondylitis appeared to be characterized by a TCR beta motif of seven or eight highly homologous variants. Relatively scarce in peripheral blood, disease-linked clones were CD8+.

The source material was blood, either unsorted or a sorted T cell fraction (not recorded which). The chain carries TRBV25-1 and TRBJ2-4; the D gene is possibly TRBD1 (6 bases). The TCR was taken from a male donor with ankylosing spondylitis. DNA of the CDR3: TGTGCCAGCAGTGGGCAGGACAGCGCTTGGTTAAACATTCAGTACTTC. As protein: CASSGQDSAWLNIQYF.